These 32 T cell receptor beta chains came from one sample sequenced in a study of CD8 T cells in ankylosing spondylitis. The antigens for these receptors are not known. From the 5' RACE reads, TCRdb called clonotypes with MiXCR, one entry per CDR3 protein. Of over 400,000 distinct CDR3 sequences listed, 20% to 30% are singletons. General observations from the study: Ankylosing spondylitis blood appeared to be characterized by a TCR beta motif of eight or nine highly homologous variants.

Sequencing was performed on blood, either unsorted or a sorted T cell fraction (not recorded which). These receptors came from a male donor with ankylosing spondylitis.

This chain connects TRBV5-1 to TRBJ2-5; D perhaps matches TRBD1 (5 bases). V dropped 0 bases and J dropped 1 base, with 7 bases sitting between them. In germline, CDR1 is SGHRS, CDR2 YFSETQ. The CDR3 covers 14 residues. The DNA for the CDR3 is TGCGCCAGCAGCTTGGGGGGCAGCCAAGAGACCCAGTACTTC. It specifies CASSLGGSQETQYF.

This clonotype has only a few counts. This rearrangement joins TRBV3-1 to TRBJ1-5; D not resolved. V was pared by 5 bases and J by 5 bases, with 10 bases between. This CDR3 comprises 13 residues. Per the germline V gene, CDR1 is LGHDT and CDR2 is YNNKEL (reference sequence). CDR3 nucleotide sequence: TGTGCCAGCAGCGCTCGACGGGATCAGCCCCAGCATTTT. Translating it yields CASSARRDQPQHF.

The chain recombines TRBV20-1 with TRBJ1-1; D may be TRBD1 (6 bases). This CDR3 has 13 residues. Germline V gives CDR1 DFQATT, CDR2 SNEGSKA (reference sequence). The V end lost 6 bases, the J end lost 0 bases, and 11 bases lay between the germline ends. The CDR3 DNA reads as TGCAGTGCCGGGAGGGACATGAACACTGAAGCTTTCTTT. As protein: CSAGRDMNTEAFF.

The gene calls are TRBV12-3 or TRBV12-4 and TRBJ2-1; D unresolved. The CDR3 totals 15 residues. V was shortened by 6 bases and J by 6 bases, with 18 bases between the two germline ends. The CDR3 region is CASRKTATTPNEQFF. The CDR3 DNA sequence: TGTGCCAGCAGAAAAACAGCTACGACTCCCAATGAGCAGTTCTTC.

The chain carries TRBV10-3 and TRBJ2-2, with no clear D. V lost 2 bases to trimming and J lost 1 base, with 11 bases between them. The CDR3 extends over 16 amino acids. Germline CDR1 and CDR2: ENHRY and SYGVKD. For the CDR3, the DNA is TGTGCCATCAGTGAGCCTAGAGGTCGGAACACCGGGGAGCTGTTTTTT. Amino acid sequence: CAISEPRGRNTGELFF.

This clonotype has a handful of counts. The chain joins TRBV6-1 to TRBJ2-5; 9 positions agree with TRBD2. This CDR3 region has 13 residues. V shed 6 bases, J shed 7 bases, and the junction held 6 bases outside the gene matches. Germline lookup yields CDR1 MNHNS and CDR2 SASEGT. The CDR3 sequence is CASRGSGRGTQYF. DNA of the CDR3: TGTGCCAGCAGAGGTAGCGGGAGAGGGACCCAGTACTTC.

V usage is TRBV5-1 and J usage is TRBJ1-5; D gene unclear. The CDR3 covers 15 residues. Trimming cost V 4 bases and J 2 bases, with 13 bases left between them. The V gene's germline CDR1 is SGHRS and CDR2 YFSETQ. As DNA, the CDR3 is TGCGCCAGCAGCGTAGGAACATGGGGCAATCAGCCCCAGCATTTT. Its protein product is CASSVGTWGNQPQHF. Using reference TRBV5-1 and TRBJ1-5 for the parts outside the CDR3, the full variable domain is KAGVTQTPRYLIKTRGQQVTLSCSPISGHRSVSWYQQTPGQGLQFLFEYFSETQRNKGNFPGRFSGRQFSNSRSEMNVSTLELGDSALYLCASSVGTWGNQPQHFGDGTRLSIL.

The chain recombines TRBV7-8 with TRBJ2-7; TRBD1 matches 7 bases. V trimming: 3 bases; J trimming: 2 bases; junction bases outside the gene matches: 10. From germline, CDR1 is SGHVS and CDR2 FQNEAQ. The CDR3 has 16 amino acids. The CDR3 is CASSFKLDRDPYEQYF. DNA for the CDR3: TGTGCCAGCAGCTTTAAGCTCGACAGGGATCCCTACGAGCAGTACTTC.

The sample holds many counts of this clonotype. CDR3 nucleotides: TGTGCCAGCGCCCGGGGAGGGGGCTACGAGCAGTACTTC. Translated: CASARGGGYEQYF. This chain joins TRBV12-3 or TRBV12-4 and TRBJ2-7, with D maybe TRBD2 (7 bases). The CDR3 spans 13 residues. The V gene lost 8 bases and the J gene lost 3 bases, with 14 bases spanning the gap.

This sequence joins TRBV19 and TRBJ2-7, with TRBD2 matching over 14 bases. CDR3 length equals 18 residues. J lost 0 bases, V lost 5 bases, and 9 bases had no gene match. Germline lookup yields CDR1 LNHDA and CDR2 SQIVND (reference sequence). CDR3 nucleotides: TGTGCCAGTAGTCCGGGACTAGCGGGAGTCCCCTCCTCCTACGAGCAGTACTTC. Protein sequence: CASSPGLAGVPSSYEQYF.

This clonotype was counted only a few times. The chain employs TRBV30 and TRBJ2-7; D uncertain. CDR1 is GTSNPN, CDR2 SVGIG, per germline (reference sequence). This CDR3 has 12 amino acids. V was trimmed by 3 bases and J by 2 bases, leaving 8 bases between them. The CDR3 reads CAWRTGTYEQYF. DNA for the CDR3: TGTGCCTGGAGGACTGGGACCTACGAGCAGTACTTC.

The rearrangement links TRBV20-1 to TRBJ1-5; 11 nucleotides line up with TRBD1. The ends lost 6 bases at V and 3 bases at J; junction bases unmatched: 7. This CDR3 region has 15 residues. The germline CDR1 and CDR2 sequences are DFQATT and SNEGSKA (reference sequence). CDR3 protein: CSAVAGQGANQPQHF. The CDR3 DNA sequence: TGCAGTGCCGTGGCTGGACAGGGGGCCAATCAGCCCCAGCATTTT.

The CDR3 reads CASTQTISSYNEQFF. In DNA form, the CDR3 reads TGTGCCAGCACCCAGACAATCAGCTCCTACAATGAGCAGTTCTTC. The V call is TRBV7-2, the J call TRBJ2-1; D is unclear. Trimming removed 7 bases at V and 0 bases at J, with 13 bases between. This CDR3 has 15 residues. Germline V CDR1 and CDR2: SGHTA, FQGNSA.

The rearrangement uses TRBV12-3 or TRBV12-4 and TRBJ1-4, with unresolved D. The V and J ends lost 5 bases and 7 bases respectively, with 8 bases between them. The CDR3 runs 12 residues. CDR3 coding DNA: TGTGCCAGCAGTCCCCGCCCTGAAAAACTGTTTTTT. Protein: CASSPRPEKLFF.

The chain carries TRBV12-3 or TRBV12-4 and TRBJ1-5; tentatively, D is TRBD1 (5 bases). V was clipped by 3 bases and J by 6 bases, with 9 bases between them. The CDR3 is made up of 13 amino acids. The CDR3 spells CASSFRTGQPQHF. Here the CDR3 DNA reads TGTGCCAGCAGTTTCAGAACAGGTCAGCCCCAGCATTTT.

V and J are TRBV24-1 and TRBJ2-6; D is unresolved. V gave up 4 bases and J gave up 4 bases, with 19 bases separating them. Per germline, CDR1 KGHDR and CDR2 SFDVKD. The CDR3 covers 18 residues. CDR3 region: CATSDPGVQSSGANVLTF. Written as DNA, the CDR3 is TGTGCCACCAGTGACCCCGGCGTACAGAGCTCAGGGGCCAACGTCCTGACTTTC.

J is TRBJ2-1 and V is TRBV11-3; D is ambiguous. V lost 5 bases to trimming and J lost 0 bases, with 11 bases between them. From germline, CDR1 is SGHNT and CDR2 YENEEA. The CDR3 has 15 residues. The CDR3 region is CASSPGSGSYNEQFF. The CDR3, as DNA: TGTGCCAGCAGCCCCGGGTCAGGCTCCTACAATGAGCAGTTCTTC.

The chain employs TRBV6-1 and TRBJ2-1, with a weak D call TRBD2 (6 bases). Germline V gene lookup returns CDR1 MNHNS and CDR2 SASEGT. The V and J ends lost 8 bases and 1 base respectively, with 12 bases between them. The CDR3 has 14 residues. CDR3 sequence (DNA): TGTGCCAGCGAGGGGACTCTGTCCTACAATGAGCAGTTCTTC. As protein: CASEGTLSYNEQFF.

This clonotype has just a few counts. The V and J genes are TRBV20-1 and TRBJ1-3; weak D call: TRBD1 (5 bases). The length of the CDR3 is 14 residues. CDR1 and CDR2 (germline): DFQATT, SNEGSKA (reference sequence). V lost 3 bases, J lost 0 bases, and 9 bases lay in between. CDR3 sequence reads: CSASPQGSGNTIYF. The CDR3, as DNA: TGCAGTGCTAGTCCCCAGGGCTCTGGAAACACCATATATTTT.

This clonotype has a handful of counts. The chain joins TRBV20-1 to TRBJ2-2; 13 nucleotides agree with TRBD2. CDR3 length: 15 amino acids. Germline V gene data show CDR1 as DFQATT and CDR2 as SNEGSKA (reference sequence). Trimming removed 5 bases from V and 2 bases from J; junction bases left unmatched: 2. The CDR3: CSAGTSGINTGELFF. Here the CDR3 DNA reads TGCAGTGCTGGGACTAGCGGGATCAACACCGGGGAGCTGTTTTTT.

This clonotype was observed a few times. This chain connects TRBV7-2 to TRBJ2-5; 7 nucleotides line up with TRBD1. CDR1 and CDR2 from the germline V gene are SGHTA and FQGNSA. The trim removed 2 bases at V and 3 bases at J, leaving 12 bases unmatched. The CDR3 is 17 residues long. The chain's CDR3 is CASSLQGKTGWEETQYF. The CDR3, as DNA: TGTGCCAGCAGCTTACAGGGAAAGACAGGGTGGGAAGAGACCCAGTACTTC.

The chain is built from TRBV11-2 and TRBJ1-4; D remains unclear. Trimming stripped 2 bases from V and 8 bases from J, with 18 bases between. The V gene's germline CDR1 is SGHAT and CDR2 FQNNGV. The CDR3 is 16 amino acids. The CDR3 is CASSLMASQAGEKLFF. CDR3 in DNA: TGTGCCAGCAGCTTAATGGCTTCCCAGGCTGGAGAAAAACTGTTTTTT.

The genes are TRBV4-1 and TRBJ1-5, with D possibly matching TRBD1 (6 bases). This CDR3 spans 14 amino acids. V was cut by 5 bases and J by 3 bases, with 11 bases left in between. Germline assignment: CDR1 MGHRA and CDR2 YSYEKL. In DNA form, the CDR3 reads TGCGCCAGCAGCGTTGGACAGTCCAATCAGCCCCAGCATTTT. The encoded protein is CASSVGQSNQPQHF.

The V call is TRBV20-1, the J call TRBJ1-5, with D maybe TRBD1 (6 bases). V lost 0 bases, J lost 4 bases, and 13 bases lay in between. Germline V lookup: CDR1 DFQATT, CDR2 SNEGSKA (reference sequence). CDR3 length: 15 amino acids. CDR3 region: CSARDRKGGNQPQHF. The CDR3 bases are TGCAGTGCTAGAGATCGGAAAGGGGGAAATCAGCCCCAGCATTTT.

The chain carries TRBV7-2 and TRBJ2-1; TRBD2 matches at 8 bases. CDR1 and CDR2 from the germline V gene are SGHTA and FQGNSA. The ends lost 1 base at V and 9 bases at J; junction bases unmatched: 2. The CDR3 has 13 residues. CDR3 nucleotide sequence: TGTGCCAGCAGCTTAGGGGGGACTAGTGAGCAGTTCTTC. Residues: CASSLGGTSEQFF.

The chain recombines TRBV29-1 with TRBJ2-1; no definite D call. This CDR3 comprises 13 residues. CDR1 is SQVTM and CDR2 is ANQGSEA in the germline V gene. V was trimmed by 5 bases and J by 2 bases, leaving 10 bases between them. The CDR3 nucleotides read TGCAGCGTTACAACTTCTGCCTACAATGAGCAGTTCTTC. Translated: CSVTTSAYNEQFF.

This clonotype was found many times. The J gene is TRBJ1-6, the V gene TRBV7-2, with D unresolved. There are 13 residues in the CDR3. The germline V gene has CDR1 SGHTA and CDR2 FQGNSA. Trimming removed 1 base from V and 7 bases from J, with 5 bases in between. CDR3 in DNA: TGTGCCAGCAGCTTAGACAGAAATTCACCCCTCCACTTT. Its translation is CASSLDRNSPLHF.

The genes are TRBV20-1 and TRBJ2-1; 8 bases line up with TRBD2. CDR1 and CDR2 from the germline V gene are DFQATT and SNEGSKA (reference sequence). This CDR3 region has 14 residues. V shed 3 bases, J shed 1 base, and the junction held 2 bases outside the gene matches. The DNA of the CDR3 is TGCAGTGCTAGCGGGAGGGGATCCTACAATGAGCAGTTCTTC. Protein: CSASGRGSYNEQFF.

This clonotype occurred a few times. The CDR3 nucleotides read TGTGCCAGCAGTGTTGGGTTCAATCAGCCCCAGCATTTT. Translation gives CASSVGFNQPQHF. The V gene is TRBV27, the J gene TRBJ1-5, with D hard to call. The CDR3 is made up of 13 amino acids. Germline assignment: CDR1 MNHEY and CDR2 SMNVEV (reference sequence). V was pared by 5 bases and J by 3 bases, with 8 bases between.

There are a few counts of this clonotype. V usage is TRBV29-1 and J usage is TRBJ1-2, with TRBD1 as a possible D gene (6 bases). Trimming cost V 8 bases and J 8 bases, with 21 bases left between them. Looked up from germline, CDR1 is SQVTM and CDR2 is ANQGSEA. The CDR3 runs 13 residues. The CDR3, as DNA: TGCAGCAGCGTAGGGGGACCCGAAAGAGGCTACACCTTC. Translating gives CSSVGGPERGYTF.

The CDR3, as DNA: TGTGCCTGGACTAGTACTAGCGTACTTACCTACGAGCAGTACGTC. Residues: CAWTSTSVLTYEQYV. The rearrangement links TRBV30 to TRBJ2-7, with 7 nucleotides matching TRBD2. This CDR3 spans 15 amino acids. V gave up 4 bases and J gave up 2 bases; unmatched junction bases: 11. In germline, CDR1 is GTSNPN, CDR2 SVGIG (reference sequence).

This chain joins TRBV29-1 and TRBJ1-2; unclear D gene. Trimming shortened V by 2 bases and J by 2 bases, and 12 bases separated the two germline ends. The CDR3 sequence is 14 residues long. Germline CDR1 reads SQVTM; CDR2 reads ANQGSEA. The CDR3 is CSVEPSADNYGYTF. CDR3 bases: TGCAGCGTTGAACCCTCGGCGGACAACTATGGCTACACCTTC.